The rows below give T cell receptor beta chains drawn from one sample of a study of beta chain features in type 1 diabetes. Generated by immunoSEQ multiplex PCR, the TCRdb table keeps only in-frame clones and is missing some. The table records around 340,000 clones, about 19% of them present only once. The sample taken for sequencing was naive CD4+ T cells from blood. These receptors came from a woman aged 18 to 35 in good health. Each CDR3 is given with its conserved first and last residue. The order of the fields is J gene, clone size, V gene, D gene, CDR3 DNA, CDR3 protein. The D gene is left open where the match is weak. Some rows have no size entry. The others give once, few or many, or a class for an expanded clone.

J: TRBJ2-7
size: few
V: TRBV18
D: TRBD2
DNA: TGTGCCAGCTCACGAGGGACTAGCGGGGTAATAACCTACGAGCAGTACTTC
CDR3: CASSRGTSGVITYEQYF

J: TRBJ2-2
size: few
V: TRBV4-3
D: .
DNA: TGCGCCAGCAGCCAAGAGGGCCTACACACCGGGGAGCTGTTTTTT
CDR3: CASSQEGLHTGELFF

J: TRBJ2-3
size: .
V: TRBV5-1
D: TRBD2
DNA: TGCGCCAGCAGCTTGGGGACTAGTTACACAGATACGCAGTATTTT
CDR3: CASSLGTSYTDTQYF

J: TRBJ2-1
size: few
V: TRBV7-2
D: TRBD1
DNA: TGTGCCAGCAGCTTAGAGTTCAGGGGGCCTGGAGAGCAGTTCTTC
CDR3: CASSLEFRGPGEQFF

J: TRBJ2-1
size: once
V: TRBV5-1
D: .
DNA: TGCGCCAGCAGCTTGGTAAGCGGAACCTACAATGAGCAGTTCTTC
CDR3: CASSLVSGTYNEQFF

J: TRBJ1-1
size: .
V: TRBV4-1
D: .
DNA: TGCGCCAGCAGCCAAGCGGGGGGTGGGAACACTGAAGCTTTCTTT
CDR3: CASSQAGGGNTEAFF

J: TRBJ2-7
size: few
V: TRBV25-1
D: .
DNA: TGTGCCAGCAGTGAAGGGCAGGGGGGATACGAGCAGTACTTC
CDR3: CASSEGQGGYEQYF

J: TRBJ2-3
size: few
V: TRBV29-1
D: TRBD1
DNA: TGCAGCGTTACCGAAACAGGGGGCACAGATACGCAGTATTTT
CDR3: CSVTETGGTDTQYF

J: TRBJ2-1
size: few
V: TRBV30
D: .
DNA: TGTGCCTGGAGTGCCATAATTGGGGAGGAGTTCTTC
CDR3: CAWSAIIGEEFF

J: TRBJ2-7
size: few
V: TRBV11-1
D: .
DNA: TGTGCCAGCAGCTTAGGCCGGGGCTCCTACGAGCAGTACTTC
CDR3: CASSLGRGSYEQYF

J: TRBJ1-5
size: .
V: TRBV27
D: .
DNA: TGTGCCAGCAGTCCGTTTACAGGGCTCAGCAATCAGCCCCAGCATTTT
CDR3: CASSPFTGLSNQPQHF

J: TRBJ1-2
size: .
V: TRBV7-9
D: .
DNA: TGTGCCAGCAGCTTTGCGGGGGAAACAGCCTACCTACGTTATGGCTACACCTTC
CDR3: CASSFAGETAYLRYGYTF

J: TRBJ2-5
size: few
V: TRBV7-9
D: .
DNA: TGTGCCAGCAGCTTAGGGCAGGGCTACCAAGAGACCCAGTACTTC
CDR3: CASSLGQGYQETQYF

J: TRBJ2-1
size: .
V: TRBV13
D: TRBD2
DNA: TGTGCCAGCAGCCCAACTAGCGGGGAGGGCAATGAGCAGTTCTTC
CDR3: CASSPTSGEGNEQFF

J: TRBJ2-7
size: few
V: TRBV7-2
D: .
DNA: TGTGCCAGCAGCCGGCTGGGGCAGACTTCCTACGAGCAGTACTTC
CDR3: CASSRLGQTSYEQYF

J: TRBJ1-1
size: few
V: TRBV18
D: TRBD1
DNA: TGTGCCAGCTCAGCATTAACAGGGGGATTGGGCACTGAAGCTTTCTTT
CDR3: CASSALTGGLGTEAFF

J: TRBJ2-7
size: .
V: TRBV5-6
D: .
DNA: TGTGCCAGCAGCCCCGGACTAACCTACGAGCAGTACTTC
CDR3: CASSPGLTYEQYF

J: TRBJ1-2
size: few
V: TRBV9
D: .
DNA: TGTGCCAGCAGCGTAGTCGAGAGAGGGGGCTACACCTTC
CDR3: CASSVVERGGYTF

J: TRBJ1-1
size: few
V: TRBV4-1
D: .
DNA: TGCGCCAGCAGCCAATTCCTGACAGCGATGAACACTGAAGCTTTCTTT
CDR3: CASSQFLTAMNTEAFF

J: TRBJ2-2
size: few
V: TRBV5-1
D: .
DNA: TGCGCCAGCCGCTGGAGCGGCGGAAACACCGGGGAGCTGTTTTTT
CDR3: CASRWSGGNTGELFF

J: TRBJ2-7
size: .
V: TRBV18
D: TRBD1
DNA: TGTGCCAGCTCACCAGGACAGGGAATTATCTACGAGCAGTACTTC
CDR3: CASSPGQGIIYEQYF

J: TRBJ2-3
size: few
V: TRBV7-9
D: .
DNA: TGTGCCAGCAGCTTAGGGGGCAGCACCACAGATACGCAGTATTTT
CDR3: CASSLGGSTTDTQYF

J: TRBJ2-1
size: few
V: TRBV10-3
D: .
DNA: TGTGCCACAGCGGGACACCCCCTCAGCGGGCAGTTCTTC
CDR3: CATAGHPLSGQFF

J: TRBJ2-7
size: .
V: TRBV10-3
D: TRBD1
DNA: TGTGCCATCACCCCCGGGACAGGGCTCTACGAGCAGTACTTC
CDR3: CAITPGTGLYEQYF

J: TRBJ2-4
size: few
V: TRBV20-1
D: .
DNA: TGCAGTGCTAGACATCTCCAGGGCAAATACTTC
CDR3: CSARHLQGKYF

J: TRBJ2-7
size: few
V: TRBV6-5
D: TRBD2
DNA: TGTGCCAGCAGTTACTCTACTGGGGGGGACTACGAGCAGTACTTC
CDR3: CASSYSTGGDYEQYF

J: TRBJ1-2
size: .
V: TRBV2
D: TRBD1
DNA: TGTGCCAGCAGTGAAGCGGGCCGGGACAGGGGCTACACCTTC
CDR3: CASSEAGRDRGYTF

J: TRBJ1-1
size: once
V: TRBV18
D: TRBD1
DNA: TGTGCCAGCTCGTACAGGGGTAACACTGAAGCTTTCTTT
CDR3: CASSYRGNTEAFF

J: TRBJ1-2
size: .
V: TRBV7-9
D: .
DNA: TGTGCCAGCAGCTTTGCGTCCTCTAACTATGGCTACACCTTC
CDR3: CASSFASSNYGYTF

J: TRBJ2-3
size: few
V: TRBV5-1
D: TRBD2
DNA: TGCGCCAGCAGCTTGGGGTCTAGCGGCAGCACAGATACGCAGTATTTT
CDR3: CASSLGSSGSTDTQYF

J: TRBJ1-1
size: .
V: TRBV9
D: TRBD1
DNA: TGTGCCAGCAGCGTCGGTTTGTCTCGGACAGGCCAGAACACTGAAGCTTTCTTT
CDR3: CASSVGLSRTGQNTEAFF

J: TRBJ1-5
size: few
V: TRBV15
D: .
DNA: TGTGCCACCAGCAGGGTCGGCAGGGAAGTGGCCCAGCATTTT
CDR3: CATSRVGREVAQHF

J: TRBJ2-6
size: .
V: TRBV5-1
D: .
DNA: TGCGCCAGCGATCAGGGATCTGGGGCCAACGTCCTGACTTTC
CDR3: CASDQGSGANVLTF

J: TRBJ2-6
size: .
V: TRBV7-8
D: TRBD2
DNA: TGTGCCAGCAGGGGCGGCCCAGCGGGGGGGCCTGGGGCCAACGTCCTGACTTTC
CDR3: CASRGGPAGGPGANVLTF

J: TRBJ1-1
size: few
V: TRBV18
D: .
DNA: TGTGCCAGCTCACTACTAGAGGGGAACACTGAAGCTTTCTTT
CDR3: CASSLLEGNTEAFF

J: TRBJ2-7
size: .
V: TRBV5-1
D: TRBD1
DNA: TGCGCCAGCAGCTCCTGGACAGGGTTAAGCTACGAGCAGTACTTC
CDR3: CASSSWTGLSYEQYF

J: TRBJ2-7
size: .
V: TRBV7-2
D: .
DNA: TGTGCCAGCAGCTTAGGGGTGGGACAACAGTACGAGCAGTACTTC
CDR3: CASSLGVGQQYEQYF

J: TRBJ1-5
size: .
V: TRBV2
D: .
DNA: TGTGCCAGCAGTCGCGACATGGTCGATCAGCCCCAGCATTTT
CDR3: CASSRDMVDQPQHF

J: TRBJ2-7
size: few
V: TRBV7-2
D: .
DNA: TGTGCCAGCAGCTTTTACAGGGATAGTTACGAGCAGTACTTC
CDR3: CASSFYRDSYEQYF

J: TRBJ2-3
size: .
V: TRBV6-6
D: TRBD1
DNA: TGTGCCAGCAGATGGACAGGGGGCCGCGATACGCAGTATTTT
CDR3: CASRWTGGRDTQYF

J: TRBJ1-5
size: few
V: TRBV30
D: .
DNA: TGTGCCTGGAGTGACCTCCAGGGGAATCAGCCCCAGCATTTT
CDR3: CAWSDLQGNQPQHF

J: TRBJ2-3
size: .
V: TRBV19
D: .
DNA: TGTGCCAGTAGCCGCGGGGATACGCAGTATTTT
CDR3: CASSRGDTQYF

J: TRBJ2-5
size: few
V: TRBV11-2
D: TRBD2
DNA: TGTGCCAGCAGCCCTCTAGCGGGGGGGCCAGAGACCCAGTACTTC
CDR3: CASSPLAGGPETQYF

J: TRBJ1-2
size: .
V: TRBV19
D: .
DNA: TGTGCCAGTAGCCAAGGAGGCACAGCAAACTATGGCTACACCTTC
CDR3: CASSQGGTANYGYTF

J: TRBJ1-2
size: .
V: TRBV5-1
D: TRBD1
DNA: TGCGCCAGCAGAGAGACAGGGGCGGGCTATGGCTACACCTTC
CDR3: CASRETGAGYGYTF

J: TRBJ1-4
size: few
V: TRBV19
D: .
DNA: TGTGCCAGTAATTCGGGGATGCCAGCTAATGAAAAACTGTTTTTT
CDR3: CASNSGMPANEKLFF

J: TRBJ2-3
size: few
V: TRBV5-1
D: TRBD2
DNA: TGCGCCAGCAGCTTGACTAGCGGAGTCACAGATACGCAGTATTTT
CDR3: CASSLTSGVTDTQYF

J: TRBJ2-1
size: few
V: TRBV9
D: .
DNA: TGTGCCAGCAGCGTAGTTGGGACTCCTCCTGTTGAGCAGTTCTTC
CDR3: CASSVVGTPPVEQFF

J: TRBJ2-1
size: few
V: TRBV30
D: TRBD2
DNA: TGTGCCTGGACCCCCGGGACTAGCGGGTCGTATGAGCAGTTCTTC
CDR3: CAWTPGTSGSYEQFF

J: TRBJ1-2
size: .
V: TRBV7-9
D: .
DNA: TGTGCCAGCAGCTTAGGCCAGGGTAGCTATGGCTACACCTTC
CDR3: CASSLGQGSYGYTF